A single sample is the source of the 26 T cell receptor beta chains below, sequenced in a study of response to subunit inactivated influenza vaccine. TCRdb processed the RT-PCR reads anew with MiXCR; each CDR3 protein has one entry. The sample gives fewer than 600,000 distinct CDR3 sequences, approximately 7.8% of which show up once; roughly 14% is in the top ten. The starting material was PBMCs from blood, obtained less than 30 months after vaccination. Source of these receptors: a man between 50 and 70 years old who received an inactivated influenza vaccine.

The sample holds many counts of this clonotype. CDR3 protein: CASSPTTVSPLHF. The CDR3 nucleotides are TGTGCCAGCAGTCCCACGACTGTTTCACCCCTCCACTTT. V is TRBV12-3 or TRBV12-4 and J is TRBJ1-6; D unclear. The CDR3 length is 13 residues. The V end lost 5 bases, the J end lost 9 bases, and 11 bases lay between the germline ends.

The chain carries TRBV20-1 and TRBJ2-5; D uncertain. The CDR3 has 13 residues. V was shortened by 5 bases and J by 5 bases, with 15 bases between the two germline ends. From germline, CDR1 is DFQATT and CDR2 SNEGSKA (reference sequence). CDR3 region: CSAPGAGPETQYF. CDR3 DNA: TGCAGTGCTCCGGGTGCCGGGCCCGAGACCCAGTACTTC.

At least ten counts were recorded for this clonotype. V gene TRBV29-1 combines with J gene TRBJ2-7, with 10 positions matching TRBD2. Unmatched junction bases numbered 11, after V lost 3 bases and J lost 3 bases. The CDR3 has 16 amino acids. In germline, CDR1 is SQVTM, CDR2 ANQGSEA. The CDR3 region is CSVEEGTSENYYEQYF. CDR3 in DNA: TGCAGCGTTGAGGAGGGGACTAGCGAGAATTACTACGAGCAGTACTTC.

This clonotype was observed many times. The gene calls are TRBV12-3 or TRBV12-4 and TRBJ2-2, with 8 nucleotides matching TRBD1. CDR3 length: 14 residues. V gave up 5 bases and J gave up 7 bases; unmatched junction bases: 6. The CDR3 DNA sequence: TGTGCCAGCAGTCGCAGGGGGCAGGGCGGGGAGCTGTTTTTT. This sequence encodes CASSRRGQGGELFF.

This chain joins TRBV20-1 and TRBJ2-5; 12 bases are a match to TRBD2. The V and J ends lost 1 base and 2 bases, in that order; junction bases with no gene match: 2. Germline V CDR1 and CDR2: DFQATT, SNEGSKA (reference sequence). The CDR3 contains 15 residues. Written as DNA, the CDR3 is TGCAGTGCTAGAGCCCTAGCGGGAGGGCAAGAGACCCAGTACTTC. Translating gives CSARALAGGQETQYF.

This clonotype was detected many times. V gene TRBV27 combines with J gene TRBJ2-3; the match to TRBD2 covers 13 bases. Per germline, CDR1 MNHEY and CDR2 SMNVEV (reference sequence). The CDR3 sequence is 22 residues long. Unmatched junction bases numbered 17, after V lost 0 bases and J lost 2 bases. CDR3 bases: TGTGCCAGCAGTTTATCATACTGGACTAGCGGGGGACTCAAAAAATACACAGATACGCAGTATTTT. Encoded protein: CASSLSYWTSGGLKKYTDTQYF.

This clonotype was found a few times. The chain combines TRBV5-1 with TRBJ2-5, with D possibly TRBD1 on 6 matching bases. Germline CDR1 is SGHRS and CDR2 is YFSETQ. Trimming stripped 4 bases from V and 5 bases from J, with 18 bases between. This CDR3 region has 15 residues. DNA of the CDR3: TGCGCCAGCAGCGCCTCCGGGACAAGCTATGAGACCCAGTACTTC. Residues: CASSASGTSYETQYF.

The V gene is TRBV6-5, the J gene TRBJ2-7; D not certain. The CDR3 has 13 amino acids. Germline V CDR1 and CDR2: MNHEY, SVGAGI. The V end lost 2 bases, the J end lost 3 bases, and 8 bases lay between the germline ends. This CDR3 is CASSYPGSYEQYF. The CDR3 region has the DNA TGTGCCAGCAGTTACCCGGGCAGCTACGAGCAGTACTTC.

This clonotype was observed a handful of times. This rearrangement joins TRBV9 to TRBJ2-6; D uncertain. The germline V gene encodes CDR1 SGDLS and CDR2 YYNGEE. V was cut by 4 bases and J by 0 bases, with 8 bases left in between. This CDR3 region has 15 residues. The chain's CDR3 is CASSPRLSGANVLTF. In nucleotides, the CDR3 is TGTGCCAGCAGCCCCCGTCTCTCTGGGGCCAACGTCCTGACTTTC.

The chain has TRBV7-2 and TRBJ2-3, with 8 bases that match TRBD2. This CDR3 has 16 residues. The germline CDR1 and CDR2 sequences are SGHTA and FQGNSA. After removal of 5 bases from V and 3 bases from J, the junction contained 10 bases not matched to a gene. Here the CDR3 DNA reads TGTGCCAGCAGCATCCAACCCCGGGGGGGAACAGATACGCAGTATTTT. Translation: CASSIQPRGGTDTQYF.

The chain combines TRBV10-3 with TRBJ2-2; 8 nucleotides align to TRBD1. The CDR3 sequence is 15 residues long. Germline trimming cut 7 bases from V and 2 bases from J; bases unmatched to any gene: 6. Germline-derived CDR1 and CDR2 are ENHRY and SYGVKD. DNA for the CDR3: TGTGCCATCACTACCGGGACAGGAAACACCGGGGAGCTGTTTTTT. It is translated as CAITTGTGNTGELFF.

This clonotype came up many times. This chain connects TRBV29-1 to TRBJ2-3, with no clear D. Trimming shortened V by 3 bases and J by 7 bases, and 8 bases separated the two germline ends. The CDR3 consists of 11 residues. The germline CDR1 and CDR2 sequences are SQVTM and ANQGSEA. The CDR3 DNA reads as TGCAGCGTTGAGATACTGAATACGCAGTATTTT. Encoded protein: CSVEILNTQYF.

This chain joins TRBV6-2 or TRBV6-3 and TRBJ2-1; D not resolved. CDR3 length: 12 amino acids. The V gene lost 4 bases and the J gene lost 9 bases, with 10 bases spanning the gap. Germline CDR1 MNHEY, CDR2 SVGEGT. CDR3 coding DNA: TGTGCCAGCAGTTGGCTATACGGTGAGCAGTTCTTC. Residues: CASSWLYGEQFF.

In this sample, this clonotype turned up many times. The chain links TRBV2 to TRBJ2-3; no definite D call. The V gene's germline CDR1 is SNHLY and CDR2 FYNNEI. CDR3 size: 12 residues. The ends were cut back, 6 bases at V and 0 bases at J, with 4 bases in the middle. The CDR3 DNA is TGTGCCAGCAGGGTCAGCACAGATACGCAGTATTTT. Protein: CASRVSTDTQYF.

The chain has TRBV3-1 and TRBJ2-2; 7 bases agree with TRBD1. The CDR3 sequence is 14 residues long. Germline V lookup: CDR1 LGHDT, CDR2 YNNKEL (reference sequence). J lost 5 bases, V lost 7 bases, and 7 bases had no gene match. The CDR3 DNA is TGTGCCAGCACCGAGGGGGCGTATACCGGGGAGCTGTTTTTT. This encodes CASTEGAYTGELFF.

The chain carries TRBV6-2 or TRBV6-3 and TRBJ1-2; D unresolved. The V end lost 4 bases, the J end lost 0 bases, and 6 bases lay between the germline ends. The germline V gene has CDR1 MNHEY and CDR2 SVGEGT. The CDR3 sequence is 13 residues long. In DNA form, the CDR3 reads TGTGCCAGCAGTTCCTACTCTAACTATGGCTACACCTTC. This translates into CASSSYSNYGYTF.

The CDR3 loop reads CSASSRTADTQYF. The CDR3 DNA is TGCAGTGCCTCAAGCCGAACCGCAGATACGCAGTATTTT. The chain joins TRBV20-1 to TRBJ2-3; no firm D call. Germline CDR1 reads DFQATT; CDR2 reads SNEGSKA (reference sequence). The CDR3 is 13 residues long. Trimming removed 6 bases at V and 4 bases at J, with 14 bases between.

This clonotype has more than one count but fewer than ten. The chain uses TRBV3-1 and TRBJ1-1; unclear D gene. CDR1 is LGHDT, CDR2 YNNKEL, per germline (reference sequence). The CDR3 extends over 14 amino acids. V was trimmed by 1 base and J by 5 bases, leaving 11 bases between them. CDR3 DNA sequence: TGTGCCAGCAGCCAAGCCGGCCAGAGGACTGAAGCTTTCTTT. Translating gives CASSQAGQRTEAFF. The full variable domain, rest sourced from reference TRBV3-1 and TRBJ1-1, is DTAVSQTPKYLVTQMGNDKSIKCEQNLGHDTMYWYKQDSKKFLKIMFSYNNKELIINETVPNRFSPKSPDKAHLNLHINSLELGDSAVYFCASSQAGQRTEAFFGQGTRLTVV.

This clonotype was seen only a few times. The chain couples TRBV7-9 to TRBJ2-1; 10 bases are a match to TRBD2. CDR3 length equals 16 residues. Germline trimming cut 6 bases from V and 2 bases from J; bases unmatched to any gene: 7. Germline V gene data show CDR1 as SEHNR and CDR2 as FQNEAQ (reference sequence). CDR3 sequence reads: CASRVALAGAYNEQFF. DNA of the CDR3: TGTGCCAGCAGGGTCGCCCTAGCGGGGGCCTACAATGAGCAGTTCTTC.

This clonotype turned up a few times. The chain joins TRBV19 to TRBJ1-1; unclear D gene. The germline V gene has CDR1 LNHDA and CDR2 SQIVND (reference sequence). V shed 7 bases and J shed 1 base, with 10 bases lying between them. CDR3 length equals 13 residues. CDR3 amino acids: CASTPTTNTEAFF. For the CDR3, the DNA is TGTGCCAGTACCCCCACAACGAACACTGAAGCTTTCTTT.

This chain uses TRBV29-1 with TRBJ2-5; 12 nucleotides align to TRBD2. This CDR3 is 12 amino acids long. Germline V CDR1 and CDR2: SQVTM, ANQGSEA. J lost 4 bases, V lost 6 bases, and 0 bases had no gene match. The DNA for the CDR3 is TGCAGCGTGACTAGCGGGGGAGAGACCCAGTACTTC. It codes for CSVTSGGETQYF.

This clonotype was counted a few times. The chain has TRBV21-1 and TRBJ2-7; TRBD1 is the table's D call and was not checked against the DNA. TRBV21-1 is a known pseudogene. The CDR3 contains 18 residues. CDR3 DNA: TGTGCCAGCAGCAAAGCGCCTGGTGGGCTAGGGGGCCACTACGAGCAGTACTTC. Amino acids: CASSKAPGGLGGHYEQYF.

The CDR3 reads CASSPRPTPGEQYF. In DNA, the CDR3 is TGTGCCAGCAGCCCGCGACCCACCCCGGGCGAGCAGTACTTC. The J gene is TRBJ2-7, the V gene TRBV7-6; D is undetermined. CDR3 length: 14 residues. V lost 5 bases and J 6 bases, leaving 17 bases between the germline ends. Germline V gene sequence: CDR1 SGHVS, CDR2 FNYEAQ. Variable domain in full (rest from reference TRBV7-6 and TRBJ2-7): GAGVSQSPRYKVTKRGQDVALRCDPISGHVSLYWYRQALGQGPEFLTYFNYEAQQDKSGLPNDRFSAERPEGSISTLTIQRTEQRDSAMYRCASSPRPTPGEQYFGPGTRLTVT.

This clonotype has a count of ten or more. CDR3 in amino acids: CASSPSGDTQYF. CDR3 sequence (DNA): TGTGCCAGCAGCCCATCGGGGGATACGCAGTATTTT. This chain connects TRBV7-9 to TRBJ2-3, with D possibly matching TRBD2 (5 bases). V lost 5 bases to trimming and J lost 6 bases, with 9 bases between them. This CDR3 comprises 12 residues. In germline, CDR1 is SEHNR, CDR2 FQNEAQ (reference sequence).

This clonotype was counted a few times. The chain recombines TRBV18 with TRBJ2-7, with TRBD1 identical over 12 bases. The CDR3 runs 16 residues. Germline V gene lookup returns CDR1 KGHSH and CDR2 LQKENI. V shed 3 bases and J 5 bases; nucleotides not matched to a gene: 8. CDR3 sequence (DNA): TGTGCCAGCTCACCTACTCCGGGACAGGGGGCGGACGAGCAGTACTTC. Its translation is CASSPTPGQGADEQYF.

A few counts support this clonotype. The rearrangement links TRBV2 to TRBJ2-1; D unclear. Germline V gives CDR1 SNHLY, CDR2 FYNNEI. V was clipped by 4 bases and J by 7 bases, with 8 bases between them. CDR3 length: 12 amino acids. The CDR3 region has the DNA TGTGCCAGCAGTGTACGCGGAAATGAGCAGTTCTTC. Amino acid sequence: CASSVRGNEQFF.